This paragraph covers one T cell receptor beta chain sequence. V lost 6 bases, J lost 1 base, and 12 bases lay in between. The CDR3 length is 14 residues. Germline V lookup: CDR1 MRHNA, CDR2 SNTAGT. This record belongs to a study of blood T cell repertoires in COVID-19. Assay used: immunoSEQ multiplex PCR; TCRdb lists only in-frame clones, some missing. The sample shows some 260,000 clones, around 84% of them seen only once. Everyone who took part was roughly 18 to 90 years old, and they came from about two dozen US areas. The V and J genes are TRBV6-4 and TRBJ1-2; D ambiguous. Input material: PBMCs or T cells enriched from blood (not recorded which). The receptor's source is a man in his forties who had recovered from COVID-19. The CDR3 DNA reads TGTGCCAGCAGCCAAAATCGGGATAACTATGGCTACACCTTC. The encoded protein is CASSQNRDNYGYTF.